Sequencing of this T cell receptor beta chain was carried out in a study of blood T cell repertoires in COVID-19. Trimming left V 3 bases short and J 0 bases short, with 11 bases between. The germline CDR1 and CDR2 sequences are SEHNR and FQNEAQ (reference sequence). CDR3 length equals 15 residues. Study processing details: The authors estimated nucleated cell counts from reference gene primer amplification. Clones were sequenced by immunoSEQ multiplex PCR, and TCRdb holds only the in-frame ones, with some missing. The V and J calls and clone size were taken over from that table, and D and trimming were inferred from the DNA. The sample has over 200,000 clones; approximately 90% are singletons.

The sequencing input was peripheral blood. This TCR derives from a man aged 25-45 years with acute or convalescent COVID-19. The chain recombines TRBV7-9 with TRBJ1-1; a possible D gene is TRBD1 (5 bases). The CDR3 reads CASSFGQGLNTEAFF. CDR3 nucleotides: TGTGCCAGCAGCTTTGGGCAGGGCTTGAACACTGAAGCTTTCTTT.